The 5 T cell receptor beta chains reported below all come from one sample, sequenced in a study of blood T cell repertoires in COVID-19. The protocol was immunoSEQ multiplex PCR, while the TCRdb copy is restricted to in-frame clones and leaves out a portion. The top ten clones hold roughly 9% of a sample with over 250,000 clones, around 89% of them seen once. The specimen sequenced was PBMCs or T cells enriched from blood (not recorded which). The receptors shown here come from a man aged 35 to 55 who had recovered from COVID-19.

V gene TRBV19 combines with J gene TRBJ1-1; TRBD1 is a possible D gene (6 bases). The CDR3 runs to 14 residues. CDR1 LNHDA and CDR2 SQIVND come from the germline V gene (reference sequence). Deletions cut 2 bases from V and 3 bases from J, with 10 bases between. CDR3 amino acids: CASSIRGGDTEAFF. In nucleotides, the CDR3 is TGTGCCAGTAGTATACGAGGGGGGGACACTGAAGCTTTCTTT. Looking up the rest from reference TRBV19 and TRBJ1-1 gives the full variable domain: DGGITQSPKYLFRKEGQNVTLSCEQNLNHDAMYWYRQDPGQGLRLIYYSQIVNDFQKGDIAEGYSVSREKKESFPLTVTSAQKNPTAFYLCASSIRGGDTEAFFGQGTRLTVV.

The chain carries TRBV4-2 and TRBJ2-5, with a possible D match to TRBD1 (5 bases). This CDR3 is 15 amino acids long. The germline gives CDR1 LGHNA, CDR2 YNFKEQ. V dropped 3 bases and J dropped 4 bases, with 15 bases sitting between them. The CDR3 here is CASSQAWAGIETQYF. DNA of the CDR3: TGTGCCAGCAGCCAGGCCTGGGCAGGGATAGAGACCCAGTACTTC.

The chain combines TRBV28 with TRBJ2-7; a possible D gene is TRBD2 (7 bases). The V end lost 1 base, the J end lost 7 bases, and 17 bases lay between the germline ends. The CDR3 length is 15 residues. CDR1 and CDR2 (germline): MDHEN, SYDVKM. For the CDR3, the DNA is TGTGCCAGCAGTTTATTAATCCAGGGGCGGGGGGAGCAGTACTTC. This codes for CASSLLIQGRGEQYF.

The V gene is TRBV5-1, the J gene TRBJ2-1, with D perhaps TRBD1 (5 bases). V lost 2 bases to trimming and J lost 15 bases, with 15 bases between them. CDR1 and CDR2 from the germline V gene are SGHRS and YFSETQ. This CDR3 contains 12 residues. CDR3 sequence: CASSFEPKGWFF. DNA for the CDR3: TGCGCCAGCAGCTTTGAGCCGAAGGGGTGGTTCTTC.

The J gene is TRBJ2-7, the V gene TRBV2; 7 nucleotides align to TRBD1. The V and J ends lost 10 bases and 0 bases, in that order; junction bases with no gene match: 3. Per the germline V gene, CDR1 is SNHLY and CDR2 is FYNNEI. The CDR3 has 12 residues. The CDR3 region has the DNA TGTGCCACCGGGACAGCCTCCTACGAGCAGTACTTC. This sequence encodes CATGTASYEQYF. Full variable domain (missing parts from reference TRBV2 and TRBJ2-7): EPEVTQTPSHQVTQMGQEVILRCVPISNHLYFYWYRQILGQKVEFLVSFYNNEISEKSEIFDDQFSVERPDGSNFTLKIRSTKLEDSAMYFCATGTASYEQYFGPGTRLTVT.